Sequencing of this T cell receptor beta chain was carried out in a study of neurological immune-mediated disorders. Overall study findings and caveats: CDR3 amino acid sequences found in expanded clones were never shared across subjects, suggesting private repertoires in all groups.

5'RACE employing 10-nucleotide random UMIs yielded the cDNA. TCRdb itself ran the 5' RACE reads through MiXCR, one entry per CDR3 protein. Here the sample spans 25,000 or so distinct CDR3 sequences, less than 15% being singletons. The V and J ends lost 4 bases and 8 bases, in that order; junction bases with no gene match: 13. Germline V gene sequence: CDR1 DFQATT, CDR2 SNEGSKA (reference sequence). This CDR3 is 15 amino acids long. The table lists this clonotype with many counts. Its specificity is unknown. The time point denotes: technical triplicate 1. Sorted libraries came from about a million CD4+ or CD8+ T cells.

The specimen was CD4+ T cells from blood. The clonotype originates from a female donor with HTLV-1-associated myelopathy (HAM/TSP). The V call is TRBV20-1, the J call TRBJ2-4; 8 bases are shared with TRBD1. CDR3 loop: CSAINPDRDLDIQYF. CDR3 coding DNA: TGCAGTGCTATAAATCCGGACAGGGATCTCGACATTCAGTACTTC.